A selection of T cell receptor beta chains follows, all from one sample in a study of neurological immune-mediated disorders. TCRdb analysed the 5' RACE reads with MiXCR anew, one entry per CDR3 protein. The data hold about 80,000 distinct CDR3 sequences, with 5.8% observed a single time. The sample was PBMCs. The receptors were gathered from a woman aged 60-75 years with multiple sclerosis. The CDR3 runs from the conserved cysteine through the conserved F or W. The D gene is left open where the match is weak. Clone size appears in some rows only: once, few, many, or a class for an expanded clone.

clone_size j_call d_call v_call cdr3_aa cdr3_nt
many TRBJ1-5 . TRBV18 CASSPSEGMKPQHF TGTGCCAGCTCACCCTCGGAGGGGATGAAGCCCCAGCATTTT
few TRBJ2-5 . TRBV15 CATSREGTTQETQYF TGTGCCACCAGCAGAGAGGGGACAACCCAAGAGACCCAGTACTTC
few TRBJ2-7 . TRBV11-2 CASSTGTPSYEQYF TGTGCCAGCAGCACCGGGACACCCTCCTACGAGCAGTACTTC
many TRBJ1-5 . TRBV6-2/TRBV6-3 CASSYPQTPGNQPQHF TGTGCCAGCAGTTACCCCCAGACTCCTGGAAATCAGCCCCAGCATTTT
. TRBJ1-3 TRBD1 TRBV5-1 CASSLSGTEISGNTIYF TGCGCCAGCAGCTTGTCCGGGACAGAGATCTCTGGAAACACCATATATTTT
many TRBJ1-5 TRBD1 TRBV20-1 CSARDSGGGNQPQHF TGCAGTGCTAGAGATTCAGGGGGCGGCAATCAGCCCCAGCATTTT
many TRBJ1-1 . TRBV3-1 CASSQGGLGGDTEAFF TGTGCCAGCAGCCAAGGGGGTCTGGGTGGGGACACTGAAGCTTTCTTT
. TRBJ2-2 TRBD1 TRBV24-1 CATSDPGQANTGELFF TGTGCCACCAGTGATCCTGGACAGGCGAACACCGGGGAGCTGTTTTTT
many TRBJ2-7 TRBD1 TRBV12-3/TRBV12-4 CASKRTGGPHEQYF TGTGCCAGCAAAAGGACAGGGGGCCCCCACGAGCAGTACTTC
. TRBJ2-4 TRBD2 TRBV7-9 CASSRALAGGRVKNIQYF TGTGCCAGCAGCCGGGCCCTAGCGGGGGGGCGGGTCAAAAACATTCAGTACTTC
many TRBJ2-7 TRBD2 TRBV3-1 CASSQVAGGYYEQYF TGTGCCAGCAGCCAAGTTGCGGGGGGGTACTACGAGCAGTACTTC
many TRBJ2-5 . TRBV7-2 CASSLATTVGYETQYF TGTGCCAGCAGCTTAGCCACGACAGTGGGGTATGAGACCCAGTACTTC
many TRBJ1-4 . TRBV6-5 CASSYHSPEKLFF TGTGCCAGCAGTTACCACTCCCCAGAAAAACTGTTTTTT
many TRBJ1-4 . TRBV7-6 CASSPRGEKLFF TGTGCCAGCAGCCCCAGGGGTGAAAAACTGTTTTTT
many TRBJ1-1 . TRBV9 CASSADFRGRAEAFF TGTGCCAGCAGCGCCGATTTCAGGGGAAGGGCTGAAGCTTTCTTT
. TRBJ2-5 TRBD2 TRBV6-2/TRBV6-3 CASSYSIGLAGTQETQYF TGTGCCAGCAGTTACTCAATAGGACTAGCGGGTACCCAAGAGACCCAGTACTTC
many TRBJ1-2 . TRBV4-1 CASSQDRVGGALGYTF TGCGCCAGCAGCCAAGACCGGGTCGGGGGGGCGCTTGGCTACACCTTC
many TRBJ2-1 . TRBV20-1 CSARSRGGYNEQFF TGCAGTGCTAGATCGCGGGGTGGTTACAATGAGCAGTTCTTC
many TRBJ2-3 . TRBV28 CASSAGPDTQYF TGTGCCAGCAGCGCAGGGCCAGATACGCAGTATTTT
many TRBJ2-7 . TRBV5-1 CASSRDGYYEQYF TGCGCCAGCAGTCGGGACGGATACTACGAGCAGTACTTC
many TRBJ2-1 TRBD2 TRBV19 CASSIPSLAGLSYNEQFF TGTGCCAGTAGTATCCCCTCCCTAGCGGGGCTCTCCTACAATGAGCAGTTCTTC
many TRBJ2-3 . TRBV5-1 CASSLRRDPTDTQYF TGCGCCAGCAGCTTGCGGCGGGACCCCACAGATACGCAGTATTTT